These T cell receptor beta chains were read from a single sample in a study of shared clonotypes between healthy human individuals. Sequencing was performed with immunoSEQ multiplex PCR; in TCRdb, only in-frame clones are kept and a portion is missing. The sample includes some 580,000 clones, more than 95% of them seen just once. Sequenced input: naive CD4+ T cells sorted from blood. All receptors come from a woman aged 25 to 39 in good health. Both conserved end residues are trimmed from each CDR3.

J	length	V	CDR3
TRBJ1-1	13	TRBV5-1	ASSFAGESNTEAF
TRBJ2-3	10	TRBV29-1	SVGTSSDTQY
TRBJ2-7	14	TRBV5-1	ASSSPGLAGPYEQY
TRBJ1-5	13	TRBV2	ASSEPDYSNQPQH
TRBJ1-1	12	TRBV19	ASSPDRGNTEAF
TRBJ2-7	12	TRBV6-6	ASSRLAGGREQY
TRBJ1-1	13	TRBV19	ASSSAGRGQLPTF
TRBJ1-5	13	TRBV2	ASRFGGQSNQPQH
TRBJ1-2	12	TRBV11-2	ASSFGGTPGGYT
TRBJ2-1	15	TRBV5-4	ASSLLGLAGVHNEQF
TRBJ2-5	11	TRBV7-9	ASSPDSTREQY
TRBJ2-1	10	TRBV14	ASSQGFAGQF
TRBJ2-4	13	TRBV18	ASSLTGQTKNIQY
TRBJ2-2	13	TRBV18	ASSPGGRDTGELF
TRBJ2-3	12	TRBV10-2	AMRLAGETDTQY
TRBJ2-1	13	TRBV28	ASSFGSGTLNEQF
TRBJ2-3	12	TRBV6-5	ASSPGLATDTQY
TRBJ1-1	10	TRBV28	ASSPGTLEAF
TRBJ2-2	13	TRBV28	ASSLAPANTGELF
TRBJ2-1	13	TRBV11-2	ASSPGLAGAGEQF
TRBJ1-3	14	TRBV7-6	ASSKLDSTWGNTIY
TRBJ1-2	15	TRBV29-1	SVTYPNRYRSKNGYT
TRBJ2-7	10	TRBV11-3	ASGKGDREQY
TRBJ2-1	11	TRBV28	ASGQGFSHEQF
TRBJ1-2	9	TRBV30	AWSGDDGYT
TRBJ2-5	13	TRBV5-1	ASSLGQVLQETQY
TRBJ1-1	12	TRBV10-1	ASSRQGVNTEAF
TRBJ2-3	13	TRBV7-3	ASSLNQVDTDTQY
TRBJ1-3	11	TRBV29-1	SVTGQPGNTIY
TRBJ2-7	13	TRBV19	ASSTPQGRLYEQY
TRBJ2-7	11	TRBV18	ASSPAGFYEQY
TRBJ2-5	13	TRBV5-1	ASSPWTGSEETQY
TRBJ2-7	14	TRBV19	ASSRPSSGSGYEQY
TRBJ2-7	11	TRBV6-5	VSSYSKGHEQY
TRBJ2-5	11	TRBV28	ASSPGQQETQY
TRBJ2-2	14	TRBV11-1	ASSLEAGGVTGELF
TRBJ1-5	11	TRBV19	ASNTGMDQPQH
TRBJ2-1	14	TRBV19	ASSPGTSGTYNEQF
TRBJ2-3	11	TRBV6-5	ASSSWDLDTQY
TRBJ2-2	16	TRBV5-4	ASSLRRGTGDSTGELF
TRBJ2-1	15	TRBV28	ASSPTGTSGRPNEQF
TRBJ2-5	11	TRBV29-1	SVLTGRQETQY
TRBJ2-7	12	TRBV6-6	ASSTGSRSWEQY
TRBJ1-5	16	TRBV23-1	ASSQPRPGTGARQPQH
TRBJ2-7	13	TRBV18	ASSRRDRGDHEQY
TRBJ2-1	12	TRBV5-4	ASSRDRTHNEQF
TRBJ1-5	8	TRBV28	ASGIQPQH
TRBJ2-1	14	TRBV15	ATSRDRTASYNEQF
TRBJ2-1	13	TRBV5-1	ASSLAGTRNNEQF
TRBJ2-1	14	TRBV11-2	ASSTRLAELYNEQF